The 21 T cell receptor beta chains below all came from one sample that was sequenced in a study of T cells in Graves' hyperthyroidism and ophthalmopathy. Researchers amplified the TCR beta CDR3 regions from RNA transcripts. The HTBI primer set served for first-round RT-PCR of the TCR CDR3. In TCRdb, the multiplex PCR reads were re-called with MiXCR into one record per CDR3 protein. This table has hundreds of thousands of distinct CDR3 sequences, roughly 15% appearing once. The source material was blood. The receptor source for this set is a woman in her 40s with Graves' hyperthyroidism.

This clonotype appeared many times. The chain employs TRBV20-1 and TRBJ1-1; D ambiguous. Between the trimmed V and J ends, which lost 8 bases and 4 bases, there was a span of 11 bases. This CDR3 is built from 11 residues. CDR1 is DFQATT, CDR2 SNEGSKA, per germline (reference sequence). DNA for the CDR3: TGCAGTCCCCGAGACGCCACTGAAGCTTTCTTT. It encodes CSPRDATEAFF.

At least ten counts were recorded for this clonotype. The chain couples TRBV3-1 to TRBJ2-7; D is possibly TRBD1 (6 bases). CDR1 is LGHDT and CDR2 is YNNKEL in the germline V gene (reference sequence). Trimming stripped 5 bases from V and 2 bases from J, with 19 bases between. This CDR3 is built from 16 residues. The CDR3 reads CASSSYLQGPPYEQYF. CDR3 sequence (DNA): TGTGCCAGCAGCTCTTACTTACAGGGACCTCCCTACGAGCAGTACTTC.

Remarks on this clonotype: Germline and junction disagree at one end, which may indicate a read error. This chain joins TRBV7-9 and TRBJ2-7; D is unresolved. CDR3 length equals 14 residues. CDR1 SEHNR and CDR2 FQNEAQ come from the germline V gene (reference sequence). CDR3 protein: CACSLVTRPDEQYF. In DNA form, the CDR3 reads TGTGCCTGCAGCTTAGTGACCCGTCCGGACGAGCAGTACTTC.

Many counts were recorded for this clonotype. The chain couples TRBV11-2 to TRBJ1-6, with no clear D. V lost 3 bases and J 11 bases, leaving 8 bases between the germline ends. Germline assignment: CDR1 SGHAT and CDR2 FQNNGV. This CDR3 comprises 12 residues. CDR3 DNA: TGTGCCAGCAGCTTGGTAGGAACACCCCTCCACTTT. Protein: CASSLVGTPLHF.

This clonotype was seen a handful of times. The CDR3 region is CASSSDSSYNEQFF. The CDR3 bases are TGCGCCAGCAGCTCCGATAGCTCCTACAATGAGCAGTTCTTC. The J gene is TRBJ2-1, the V gene TRBV5-1, with D unclear. Per germline, CDR1 SGHRS and CDR2 YFSETQ. V gave up 3 bases and J gave up 0 bases, with 7 bases separating them. The CDR3 loop spans 14 amino acids.

This clonotype was observed many times. V and J are TRBV7-8 and TRBJ1-1; TRBD1 might be the D (5 bases). V was trimmed by 1 base and J by 4 bases, leaving 16 bases between them. The CDR3 has 16 amino acids. Germline CDR1 and CDR2: SGHVS and FQNEAQ. CDR3: CASSLDGATRGTEAFF. The DNA for the CDR3 is TGTGCCAGCAGCTTAGACGGGGCGACTAGGGGCACTGAAGCTTTCTTT.

This clonotype occurred many times. The rearrangement joins TRBV7-8 to TRBJ2-5; TRBD2 agrees at 7 bases. J gave up 12 bases and V 0 bases, and 22 bases lay outside the gene matches. Per the germline V gene, CDR1 is SGHVS and CDR2 is FQNEAQ. CDR3 size: 18 residues. As DNA, the CDR3 is TGTGCCAGCAGCTTAGCGTCTAGCTGGGAGGGTCCGGCCGGGTTGAAGTACTTC. Its protein product is CASSLASSWEGPAGLKYF. The variable domain in full, with the rest retrieved from reference TRBV7-8 and TRBJ2-5, is GAGVSQSPRYKVAKRGQDVALRCDPISGHVSLFWYQQALGQGPEFLTYFQNEAQLDKSGLPSDRFFAERPEGSVSTLKIQRTQQEDSAVYLCASSLASSWEGPAGLKYFGPGTRLLVL.

This clonotype has at least ten counts. The J gene is TRBJ2-1, the V gene TRBV7-9, with TRBD2 matching 9 bases. V was pared by 2 bases and J by 3 bases, with 5 bases of the junction left unmatched. Germline V gene lookup returns CDR1 SEHNR and CDR2 FQNEAQ (reference sequence). The CDR3 is 16 residues long. CDR3 nucleotides: TGTGCCAGCAGCTTATGGGTAGCGGGAGTCTACAATGAGCAGTTCTTC. Encoded protein: CASSLWVAGVYNEQFF. The entire variable domain, with the rest obtained from reference TRBV7-9 and TRBJ2-1, is as follows: DTGVSQNPRHKITKRGQNVTFRCDPISEHNRLYWYRQTLGQGPEFLTYFQNEAQLEKSRLLSDRFSAERPKGSFSTLEIQRTEQGDSAMYLCASSLWVAGVYNEQFFGPGTRLTVL.

This clonotype was picked up many times. The CDR3 spells CASSPHRGIQETQYF. The CDR3 DNA sequence: TGCGCCAGCAGCCCCCACAGGGGAATCCAAGAGACCCAGTACTTC. The chain links TRBV5-1 to TRBJ2-5, with 7 positions matching TRBD1. The germline gives CDR1 SGHRS, CDR2 YFSETQ. This CDR3 region has 15 residues. The trim removed 4 bases at V and 1 base at J, leaving 7 bases unmatched.

At least ten counts were recorded for this clonotype. This sequence joins TRBV5-1 and TRBJ1-4, with D hard to call. Trimming pared 2 bases from V and 0 bases from J, leaving 8 bases between. Germline V lookup: CDR1 SGHRS, CDR2 YFSETQ. This CDR3 region has 15 residues. CDR3 nucleotides: TGCGCCAGCAGCTTCGACTGGACAACTAATGAAAAACTGTTTTTT. As protein: CASSFDWTTNEKLFF.

The chain is built from TRBV25-1 and TRBJ1-4; TRBD1 might be the D (5 bases). This CDR3 is built from 19 residues. Germline CDR1 and CDR2: MGHDK and SYGVNS. Trimming shortened V by 1 base and J by 3 bases, and 21 bases separated the two germline ends. In DNA, the CDR3 is TGTGCCAGCAGTGAATTTGAGGGGTTAGATGTGAGGGCTAATGAAAAACTGTTTTTT. Its protein product is CASSEFEGLDVRANEKLFF.

CDR3 coding DNA: TGTGCCAGCAGCCCCCGGGACAGGGTCAACGAGCAGTACTTC. Translation gives CASSPRDRVNEQYF. The J gene is TRBJ2-7, the V gene TRBV7-9; 9 nucleotides match TRBD1. Germline-derived CDR1 and CDR2 are SEHNR and FQNEAQ (reference sequence). The length of the CDR3 is 14 residues. V lost 5 bases to trimming and J lost 5 bases; unmatched junction nucleotides: 7.

Many counts were recorded for this clonotype. This chain connects TRBV6-1 to TRBJ1-1, with 7 bases fitting TRBD1. The CDR3 is made up of 17 amino acids. CDR1 MNHNS and CDR2 SASEGT come from the germline V gene. Trimming at V came to 3 bases and at J to 4 bases, leaving 14 bases not matched to a gene. The CDR3 here is CASSDEPGQPFSTEAFF. The CDR3 nucleotides are TGTGCCAGCAGTGACGAACCGGGACAGCCTTTCTCCACTGAAGCTTTCTTT.

This clonotype appeared many times. The rearrangement uses TRBV7-9 and TRBJ2-7; tentatively, D is TRBD1 or TRBD2 (6 bases each). CDR1 is SEHNR and CDR2 is FQNEAQ in the germline V gene (reference sequence). This CDR3 comprises 14 residues. V was cut by 2 bases and J by 6 bases, with 14 bases left in between. CDR3 amino acids: CASSLSQGGLEQYF. CDR3 nucleotide sequence: TGTGCCAGCAGCTTATCACAGGGAGGCCTCGAGCAGTACTTC.

V gene TRBV20-1 combines with J gene TRBJ1-1; D unclear. Trimming took off 2 bases at V and 5 bases at J, with 21 bases between the two ends. The germline CDR1 and CDR2 sequences are DFQATT and SNEGSKA (reference sequence). The CDR3 has 16 amino acids. The CDR3 protein is CSARSFRGGLRTEAFF. The DNA of the CDR3 is TGCAGTGCTAGATCTTTCCGTGGAGGCTTGCGAACTGAAGCTTTCTTT.

In this sample, this clonotype turned up many times. For the CDR3, the DNA is TGTGCCAGCACGAGCCTAGCGGGAGGTTACAATGAGCAGTTCTTC. Protein product: CASTSLAGGYNEQFF. The chain couples TRBV28 to TRBJ2-1, with 11 bases identical to TRBD2. The CDR3 covers 15 residues. Germline V gene data show CDR1 as MDHEN and CDR2 as SYDVKM. Germline trimming cut 7 bases from V and 4 bases from J; bases unmatched to any gene: 6. Supplemented by reference TRBV28 and TRBJ2-1, the full variable domain reads DVKVTQSSRYLVKRTGEKVFLECVQDMDHENMFWYRQDPGLGLRLIYFSYDVKMKEKGDIPEGYSVSREKKERFSLILESASTNQTSMYLCASTSLAGGYNEQFFGPGTRLTVL.

This clonotype was observed a handful of times. The chain links TRBV6-1 to TRBJ2-1; 9 bases map to TRBD1. Germline trimming cut 9 bases from V and 10 bases from J; bases unmatched to any gene: 13. The CDR3 spans 14 residues. CDR1 is MNHNS and CDR2 is SASEGT in the germline V gene. DNA of the CDR3: TGTGCCAGTGGACCGGGACAGGGTTCATGGGAGCAGTTCTTC. This gives the protein CASGPGQGSWEQFF.

The table lists this clonotype with a few counts. J is TRBJ2-1 and V is TRBV5-8, with 12 bases aligning to TRBD2. The CDR3 contains 18 residues. Germline V lookup: CDR1 SGHTS, CDR2 YDEGEE. Losses at the gene ends were 2 bases for V and 0 bases for J; bases not matched to a gene: 6. The CDR3 reads CASSLEGLAGLSYNEQFF. The CDR3 region has the DNA TGTGCCAGCAGCTTAGAGGGACTAGCGGGTCTCTCCTACAATGAGCAGTTCTTC.

The V call is TRBV7-9, the J call TRBJ2-1; TRBD2 matches 9 bases. The CDR3 totals 14 residues. The germline CDR1 and CDR2 sequences are SEHNR and FQNEAQ (reference sequence). V was clipped by 7 bases and J by 4 bases; unmatched bases: 5. CDR3 region: CASNRGRGYNEQFF. In DNA form, the CDR3 reads TGTGCCAGCAATCGCGGGAGGGGATACAATGAGCAGTTCTTC.

Within the sample, this clonotype is large. The rearrangement uses TRBV27 and TRBJ2-1; no definite D call. Germline V gene data show CDR1 as MNHEY and CDR2 as SMNVEV (reference sequence). The CDR3 is 16 residues long. Trimming stripped 1 base from V and 0 bases from J, with 10 bases between. The CDR3 bases are TGTGCCAGCAGTTTATGGGCGGCCAGCTCCTACAATGAGCAGTTCTTC. Protein product: CASSLWAASSYNEQFF.

This clonotype appeared many times. The V call is TRBV10-3, the J call TRBJ2-7; weak D call: TRBD1 (5 bases). The CDR3 spans 12 residues. The V gene's germline CDR1 is ENHRY and CDR2 SYGVKD. Trimming cost V 6 bases and J 5 bases, with 11 bases left between them. CDR3 coding DNA: TGTGCCATCAGACAGGATTTGCACGAGCAGTACTTC. Protein sequence: CAIRQDLHEQYF.